This T cell receptor beta chain was retrieved from a study of blood T cell repertoires in COVID-19. The wider study: COVID-19 samples collected from the United States, Italy and Spain covered acute and convalescent phases. PBMCs, B-cell-depleted T cells, or T cells provided the cDNA or gDNA that made up the material.

As originally analysed: For nucleated cells, counts were estimated from reference gene primer amplification. Sequencing was performed with immunoSEQ multiplex PCR; in TCRdb, only in-frame clones are kept and a portion is missing. V, J and clone size were drawn from that table, and D and trimming were deduced from the DNA. The table shows around 100,000 clones, with 82% occurring only once. The CDR3 loop spans 14 amino acids. Looked up from germline, CDR1 is SGHNT and CDR2 is YENEEA. Trimming shortened V by 2 bases and J by 0 bases, and 6 bases separated the two germline ends. J is TRBJ2-3 and V is TRBV11-3, with D maybe TRBD1 (6 bases). The clonotype originates from a man aged 65 to 85 with acute or convalescent COVID-19. The sequencing input was peripheral blood. The CDR3 nucleotides read TGTGCCAGCAGCTTAAGGGGGAGCACAGATACGCAGTATTTT. This sequence encodes CASSLRGSTDTQYF.